The 4 T cell receptor beta chains presented below share a single source sample, sequenced in a study of vaccination effects on CD4 cells after COVID-19. These TCRs are of unknown antigen specificity. The repertoire was sequenced with immunoSEQ multiplex PCR; TCRdb's copy has only in-frame clones and lacks some. Of roughly 70,000 clones detected, 73% appear once; the ten largest clones hold 5%. Sequencing was preceded by expansion of antigen-specific CD4+ T cells with viral peptide pools in the ViraFEST assay. Researchers isolated CD4+ T cells once approximately eleven days of culture had elapsed. The person acquired a PCR-confirmed SARS-CoV-2 infection between March and December 2020. Sequencing used CD4+ T cells from PBMCs cultured with HIV peptides, obtained before COVID-19 vaccination. Regarding subset: HIV-1 Nef peptide pool negative control/reference culture. The source is a human donor who had a prior SARS-CoV-2 infection.

This clone has only a few counts. This rearrangement joins TRBV6-1 to TRBJ2-3, with 15 bases identical to TRBD2. J lost 4 bases, V lost 2 bases, and 7 bases had no gene match. The CDR3 length is 18 residues. Germline lookup yields CDR1 MNHNS and CDR2 SASEGT. The CDR3 reads CASSEIWTSGGVADTQYF. The CDR3 nucleotides are TGTGCCAGCAGTGAAATTTGGACTAGCGGGGGGGTAGCAGATACGCAGTATTTT.

The chain uses TRBV21-1 and TRBJ2-7; TRBD2, as called in the table, went unchecked against the DNA. TRBV21-1 is a pseudogene. There are 14 residues in the CDR3. CDR3 nucleotide sequence: TGTGCCAGCAGCAAACTAGCGGGAGCCTACGAGCAGTACTTC. This codes for CASSKLAGAYEQYF.

The rearrangement links TRBV30 to TRBJ1-3; D remains unclear. Germline CDR1 GTSNPN, CDR2 SVGIG (reference sequence). CDR3 length equals 16 residues. CDR3 nucleotide sequence: TGTGCTGTGAATCGCGGTGTCAACATCTCTGGAAACACCATATATTTT. It translates to CAVNRGVNISGNTIYF.

The chain couples TRBV5-4 to TRBJ2-3; TRBD2 is a possible D gene (5 bases). CDR1 is SGHNT and CDR2 is YYREEE in the germline V gene (reference sequence). The CDR3 length is 14 residues. The V gene lost 2 bases and the J gene lost 0 bases, with 7 bases spanning the gap. The CDR3 bases are TGTGCCAGCAGCTTCAGCGGTAGCACAGATACGCAGTATTTT. This encodes CASSFSGSTDTQYF.